These 21 T cell receptor beta chains share one sample of origin, sequenced in a study of T cells after yellow fever vaccination. TCRdb reprocessed the 5' RACE reads via MiXCR and lists one record per CDR3 protein. The sample has roughly 79,000 distinct CDR3 sequences, around 7.8% seen once; the top ten hold more than 25%. Sample: CD8+ T cells sorted from PBMCs, taken approximately 11 days after the first yellow fever vaccination. These receptors all stem from a man aged 18 to 29 who received the YFV17D yellow fever vaccine.

At least ten counts were recorded for this clonotype. The rearrangement uses TRBV25-1 and TRBJ1-1; D unclear. Trimming shortened V by 5 bases and J by 1 base, and 14 bases separated the two germline ends. CDR1 is MGHDK and CDR2 is SYGVNS in the germline V gene. The CDR3 runs 15 residues. The CDR3 loop is CASSLYGGTNTEAFF. CDR3 DNA: TGTGCCAGCAGTCTTTACGGTGGAACGAACACTGAAGCTTTCTTT.

This sequence joins TRBV7-8 and TRBJ2-1; TRBD1 is a possible D gene (5 bases). This CDR3 has 15 amino acids. Germline values: CDR1 SGHVS, CDR2 FQNEAQ. The V gene lost 8 bases and the J gene lost 5 bases, with 19 bases spanning the gap. The CDR3 coding sequence is TGTGCCAGCGGGGTGACAGCGTTTCCTAACAATGAGCAGTTCTTC. Encoded protein: CASGVTAFPNNEQFF.

This clonotype appeared many times. The J gene is TRBJ1-6, the V gene TRBV27; perhaps TRBD1 as D (6 bases). V lost 7 bases, J lost 12 bases, and 13 bases lay in between. The CDR3 has 12 residues. The germline V gene encodes CDR1 MNHEY and CDR2 SMNVEV (reference sequence). As DNA, the CDR3 is TGTGCCAGCACCGTACCGGGACAACCCCTCCACTTT. Translated: CASTVPGQPLHF.

This clonotype was seen repeatedly, ten times or more. The V gene is TRBV7-9, the J gene TRBJ2-3; D perhaps matches TRBD1 (7 bases). V was pared by 7 bases and J by 3 bases, with 20 bases between. This CDR3 region has 16 residues. Germline lookup yields CDR1 SEHNR and CDR2 FQNEAQ (reference sequence). DNA for the CDR3: TGTGCCAGCACCTCCACGGGGGACAGCCCGACAGATACGCAGTATTTT. The encoded protein is CASTSTGDSPTDTQYF.

Ten or more counts support this clonotype. The chain employs TRBV20-1 and TRBJ2-7; 10 bases align to TRBD1. Losses at the gene ends were 5 bases for V and 1 base for J; bases not matched to a gene: 2. Per germline, CDR1 DFQATT and CDR2 SNEGSKA (reference sequence). The CDR3 length is 13 residues. CDR3 loop: CSAQDRGSYEQYF. In nucleotides, the CDR3 is TGCAGTGCTCAGGACAGGGGGTCCTACGAGCAGTACTTC.

The rearrangement links TRBV6-1 to TRBJ2-3; possible D gene TRBD1, 5 bases. The CDR3 loop spans 21 amino acids. Trimming left V 0 bases short and J 0 bases short, with 25 bases between. Germline lookup yields CDR1 MNHNS and CDR2 SASEGT. CDR3 residues: CASSEAHFVGQGRLSTDTQYF. CDR3 nucleotide sequence: TGTGCCAGCAGTGAAGCTCATTTTGTCGGCCAGGGAAGGCTTAGCACAGATACGCAGTATTTT.

This clonotype was recorded a few times. The chain employs TRBV4-1 and TRBJ2-1; tentatively, D is TRBD2 (5 bases). V was cut by 1 base and J by 9 bases, with 10 bases left in between. This CDR3 is built from 13 residues. From germline, CDR1 is MGHRA and CDR2 YSYEKL. Here the CDR3 DNA reads TGCGCCAGCAGCCAAGTTAGAGGGAGTGAGCAGTTCTTC. As protein: CASSQVRGSEQFF.

This clonotype was recorded a few times. The V gene is TRBV27, the J gene TRBJ2-1; 8 bases agree with TRBD2. The CDR3 sequence is 15 residues long. Germline loops: CDR1 MNHEY, CDR2 SMNVEV (reference sequence). V lost 6 bases and J lost 4; bases outside the gene matches: 8. The CDR3 loop is CASRLRGGAYNEQFF. DNA of the CDR3: TGTGCCAGCAGGCTCCGGGGGGGCGCGTACAATGAGCAGTTCTTC.

This clonotype was counted only a few times. The chain recombines TRBV6-2 or TRBV6-3 with TRBJ2-7; 7 bases fit TRBD2. The V segment lost 5 bases and the J segment 0 bases; nucleotides outside the gene matches: 7. The CDR3 runs 15 residues. CDR1 and CDR2 (germline): MNHEY, SVGEGT. CDR3 bases: TGTGCCAGCAGTCCCTTAACTAGCGACTCCTACGAGCAGTACGTC. Translating it yields CASSPLTSDSYEQYV.

Only a few counts were recorded for this clonotype. This chain uses TRBV5-5 with TRBJ1-1; 10 bases map to TRBD1. Germline values: CDR1 SGHKS, CDR2 YYEKEE (reference sequence). This CDR3 has 13 residues. V lost 4 bases to trimming and J lost 8 bases; unmatched junction nucleotides: 5. The CDR3, as DNA: TGTGCCAGCAGCCTGGACAGGGGGTCGGAAGCTTTCTTT. Translation: CASSLDRGSEAFF. Using reference TRBV5-5 and TRBJ1-1 for the parts outside the CDR3, the full variable domain is DAGVTQSPTHLIKTRGQQVTLRCSPISGHKSVSWYQQVLGQGPQFIFQYYEKEERGRGNFPDRFSARQFPNYSSELNVNALLLGDSALYLCASSLDRGSEAFFGQGTRLTVV.

V gene TRBV5-6 combines with J gene TRBJ2-5; TRBD1 aligns across 7 bases. Germline CDR1 is SGHDT and CDR2 is YYEEEE. The CDR3 is made up of 14 amino acids. With 2 bases clipped from V and 5 bases from J, the junction kept 6 bases outside the gene matches. CDR3: CASSFAGGFETQYF. CDR3 DNA sequence: TGTGCCAGCAGCTTTGCAGGGGGTTTTGAGACCCAGTACTTC.

This clonotype showed up many times. The rearrangement uses TRBV12-3 or TRBV12-4 and TRBJ2-7; 11 nucleotides match TRBD2. The CDR3 runs 14 residues. With 7 bases clipped from V and 2 bases from J, the junction kept 4 bases outside the gene matches. CDR3 sequence reads: CASTLSGGAYEQYF. The DNA for the CDR3 is TGTGCCAGCACTCTTAGCGGGGGGGCCTACGAGCAGTACTTC.

This clonotype was found a few times. J is TRBJ2-5 and V is TRBV9, with a possible D match to TRBD2 (7 bases). This CDR3 comprises 15 residues. Trimming removed 0 bases from V and 2 bases from J, with 11 bases in between. Germline V CDR1 and CDR2: SGDLS, YYNGEE. The CDR3 sequence is CASSVGGGLQETQYF. The CDR3 DNA follows: TGTGCCAGCAGCGTAGGGGGGGGGCTACAAGAGACCCAGTACTTC.

This chain uses TRBV19 with TRBJ2-6, with D possibly being TRBD2 (5 bases). The CDR3 covers 17 residues. Germline loops: CDR1 LNHDA, CDR2 SQIVND (reference sequence). V was cut by 4 bases and J by 0 bases, with 13 bases left in between. The CDR3 is CASSNWERSSGANVLTF. As DNA, the CDR3 is TGTGCCAGTAGTAATTGGGAGCGGAGCTCTGGGGCCAACGTCCTGACTTTC.

This clonotype occurred many times. This chain connects TRBV4-1 to TRBJ2-3; no definite D call. CDR1 is MGHRA and CDR2 is YSYEKL in the germline V gene. Trimming removed 6 bases from V and 4 bases from J, with 14 bases in between. The CDR3 is 14 amino acids. The CDR3 is CASRLLAFPDTQYF. The CDR3 bases are TGCGCCAGCAGGTTACTCGCGTTCCCAGATACGCAGTATTTT.

This clonotype was seen at least ten times. This chain uses TRBV6-6 with TRBJ1-2; maybe TRBD1 (5 bases). The germline V gene encodes CDR1 MNHNY and CDR2 SVGAGI (reference sequence). This CDR3 has 12 residues. V was trimmed by 8 bases and J by 4 bases, leaving 11 bases between them. CDR3 in amino acids: CASPGPPYGYTF. DNA of the CDR3: TGTGCCAGCCCAGGGCCACCCTATGGCTACACCTTC.

This clonotype was seen only a few times. The genes are TRBV7-2 and TRBJ1-2; D uncertain. The CDR3 length is 14 residues. Trimming shortened V by 5 bases and J by 0 bases, and 10 bases separated the two germline ends. Per the germline V gene, CDR1 is SGHTA and CDR2 is FQGNSA. CDR3 sequence reads: CASSPTTANYGYTF. CDR3 coding DNA: TGTGCCAGCAGCCCAACCACAGCTAACTATGGCTACACCTTC.

This clonotype was picked up many times. V usage is TRBV29-1 and J usage is TRBJ2-2, with 8 nucleotides matching TRBD1. Germline V CDR1 and CDR2: SQVTM, ANQGSEA. This CDR3 has 13 amino acids. V shed 7 bases, J shed 7 bases, and the junction held 8 bases outside the gene matches. The CDR3 protein is CSANGQGIGELFF. CDR3 nucleotides: TGCAGCGCAAACGGACAGGGTATCGGGGAGCTGTTTTTT.

The V call is TRBV7-6, the J call TRBJ1-6; D is ambiguous. Trimming removed 4 bases from V and 0 bases from J, with 13 bases in between. Germline V gene lookup returns CDR1 SGHVS and CDR2 FNYEAQ. The CDR3 is made up of 17 amino acids. CDR3 region: CASSSHAEGSYNSPLHF. Here the CDR3 DNA reads TGTGCCAGCAGCTCCCACGCGGAGGGCTCCTATAATTCACCCCTCCACTTT.

There are a few counts of this clonotype. This sequence joins TRBV7-9 and TRBJ1-5, with D possibly being TRBD1 (6 bases). Trimming took 3 bases from V and 1 from J, leaving 10 bases between them. The V gene's germline CDR1 is SEHNR and CDR2 FQNEAQ (reference sequence). The CDR3 length is 15 residues. The CDR3 loop reads CASSLGDISNQPQHF. In DNA, the CDR3 is TGTGCCAGCAGCTTGGGGGACATCAGCAATCAGCCCCAGCATTTT. The full variable domain, its missing parts supplied by reference TRBV7-9 and TRBJ1-5, is DTGVSQNPRHKITKRGQNVTFRCDPISEHNRLYWYRQTLGQGPEFLTYFQNEAQLEKSRLLSDRFSAERPKGSFSTLEIQRTEQGDSAMYLCASSLGDISNQPQHFGDGTRLSIL.

This clonotype is labeled medium-sized. CDR3 in DNA: TGCAGTGGGCAGCCCGAAAGCTCCTACGAGCAGTACTTC. It specifies CSGQPESSYEQYF. This chain connects TRBV20-1 to TRBJ2-7; D not resolved. Trimming took 7 bases from V and 0 from J, leaving 13 bases between them. In germline, CDR1 is DFQATT, CDR2 SNEGSKA (reference sequence). The CDR3 covers 13 residues.